This T cell receptor beta chain was recovered during a study of beta chain features in type 1 diabetes. The study's findings and limits: Reduced insertions and increased deletions marked VDJ junctions in type 1 diabetes patients.

Since all of the isolated RNA was reverse transcribed, expressed TCRB transcripts were what got sequenced. The data were produced by immunoSEQ multiplex PCR, yet TCRdb's version contains in-frame clones alone and is incomplete. The sample carries about 370,000 clones, around 15% recorded once. This CDR3 spans 14 amino acids. CDR1 and CDR2 (germline): SGHTA, FQGTGA. The V and J ends lost 1 base and 7 bases respectively, with 10 bases between them. Each of the CD4+ naive, central memory, regulatory and stem cell-like memory populations was sorted via CD45RO/CCR7/CD25/CD127/CD95/CD27. Sorted populations were all over 95% pure. With respect to this clone: Its specificity is unknown.

V is TRBV7-3 and J is TRBJ2-2; TRBD1 might be the D (5 bases). Sequenced material: naive CD4+ T cells from blood. This sequence originates from a woman aged 18-30 years in good health. CDR3: CASSLSQGIGELFF. CDR3 nucleotide sequence: TGTGCCAGCAGCTTAAGTCAGGGCATCGGGGAGCTGTTTTTT.